This T cell receptor beta chain was profiled in a study of blood T cell repertoires in COVID-19. At the level of the study: Samples taken during acute and convalescent COVID-19 were collected in the United States, Italy and Spain. T cells, B-cell-depleted T cells, or PBMCs provided the cDNA or gDNA that served as material.

Each participant's cohort was designated according to participant-reported clinical history. In the original analysis: Reference gene primers were amplified, and this amplification served to estimate nucleated cell counts. TCRdb's table, derived via immunoSEQ multiplex PCR, lists solely in-frame clones and lacks some. That table gives V, J and clone size, and the DNA gave D and trimming. The table has 300,000 to 350,000 clones, approximately 83% seen once; the top ten hold 4% to 5.5%. Germline V gene data show CDR1 as SQVTM and CDR2 as ANQGSEA. J lost 6 bases, V lost 4 bases, and 10 bases had no gene match. The CDR3 runs to 14 residues.

The sequence was collected from a woman aged 40-49 years with acute COVID-19. Specimen: PBMCs or T cells enriched from blood (not recorded which). This rearrangement joins TRBV29-1 to TRBJ2-3, with 7 bases that match TRBD1. Here the CDR3 DNA reads TGCAGCGTTGTTCCCCCAGGGGGTTTGGATACGCAGTATTTT. Protein sequence: CSVVPPGGLDTQYF.